Listed below are T cell receptor beta chains from one sample, sequenced in a study of T cells in Graves' hyperthyroidism and ophthalmopathy. TCRdb analysed the multiplex PCR reads with MiXCR anew, one entry per CDR3 protein. Here the sample spans approximately 520,000 distinct CDR3 sequences, roughly 20% being singletons. What was sequenced was blood. All receptors come from a man between 18 and 35 years old with Graves' hyperthyroidism. The conserved cysteine and the conserved F or W are not part of the CDR3 here. Some rows have no size entry. The others give once, few or many, or a class for an expanded clone.

v_call: TRBV28; j_call: TRBJ2-7; clone_size: many; cdr3_aa: ASSALLGDHYEQY
v_call: TRBV6-5; j_call: TRBJ2-2; clone_size: many; cdr3_aa: ASSFSGRSGELF
v_call: TRBV4-2; j_call: TRBJ1-2; clone_size: many; cdr3_aa: ASSQANPGIYGYT
v_call: TRBV10-3; j_call: TRBJ1-2; clone_size: many; cdr3_aa: AISYLDGYT
v_call: TRBV2; j_call: TRBJ2-5; clone_size: many; cdr3_aa: ASSEGTLAMETQY
v_call: TRBV28; j_call: TRBJ2-5; clone_size: many; cdr3_aa: ASSYLAGGLKETQY
v_call: TRBV5-8; j_call: TRBJ2-3; clone_size: NA; cdr3_aa: ASSADRADTQY
v_call: TRBV12-3/TRBV12-4; j_call: TRBJ2-7; clone_size: NA; cdr3_aa: ASSPRGGQLYEQY
v_call: TRBV6-1; j_call: TRBJ2-6; clone_size: many; cdr3_aa: ASSDGSSGANVLT
v_call: TRBV20-1; j_call: TRBJ1-5; clone_size: NA; cdr3_aa: SAADVAKGAQPQH
v_call: TRBV6-5; j_call: TRBJ1-1; clone_size: many; cdr3_aa: ASNDRAGRTEAF
v_call: TRBV12-3/TRBV12-4; j_call: TRBJ2-7; clone_size: many; cdr3_aa: ASRRRGEQY
v_call: TRBV2; j_call: TRBJ1-2; clone_size: few; cdr3_aa: ASSDGDRPGGYT
v_call: TRBV6-5; j_call: TRBJ2-7; clone_size: many; cdr3_aa: ASSYVLEDYEQY
v_call: TRBV12-3/TRBV12-4; j_call: TRBJ1-5; clone_size: many; cdr3_aa: ASSLSQNQPQH
v_call: TRBV18; j_call: TRBJ1-2; clone_size: few; cdr3_aa: ASSPSVGQGGGYT
v_call: TRBV28; j_call: TRBJ1-5; clone_size: many; cdr3_aa: ASSLRGVDNQPQH
v_call: TRBV2; j_call: TRBJ2-5; clone_size: many; cdr3_aa: ASSVAGGRETQY
v_call: TRBV28; j_call: TRBJ2-1; clone_size: few; cdr3_aa: ASSSPSGAAYNEQF
v_call: TRBV15; j_call: TRBJ2-6; clone_size: NA; cdr3_aa: ATSREEGTSISGANVLT
v_call: TRBV12-3/TRBV12-4; j_call: TRBJ1-1; clone_size: many; cdr3_aa: ASSLGQVNTEAF
v_call: TRBV29-1; j_call: TRBJ2-2; clone_size: few; cdr3_aa: SAEQGAPGTGELF
v_call: TRBV27; j_call: TRBJ2-5; clone_size: NA; cdr3_aa: ASSITRRELETQY